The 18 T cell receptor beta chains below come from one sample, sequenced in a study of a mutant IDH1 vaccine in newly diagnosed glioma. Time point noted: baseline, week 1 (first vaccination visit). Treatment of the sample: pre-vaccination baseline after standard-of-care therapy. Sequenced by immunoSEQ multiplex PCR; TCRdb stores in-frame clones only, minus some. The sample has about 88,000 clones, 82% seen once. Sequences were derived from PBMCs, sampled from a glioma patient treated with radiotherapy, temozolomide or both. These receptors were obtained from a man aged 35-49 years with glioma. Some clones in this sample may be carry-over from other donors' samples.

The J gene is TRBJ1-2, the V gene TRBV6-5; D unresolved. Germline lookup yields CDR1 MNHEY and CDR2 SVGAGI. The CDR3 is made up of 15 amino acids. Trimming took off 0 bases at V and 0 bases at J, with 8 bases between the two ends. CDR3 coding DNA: TGTGCCAGCAGTTACTCTTTGGGAGCTAACTATGGCTACACCTTC. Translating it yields CASSYSLGANYGYTF.

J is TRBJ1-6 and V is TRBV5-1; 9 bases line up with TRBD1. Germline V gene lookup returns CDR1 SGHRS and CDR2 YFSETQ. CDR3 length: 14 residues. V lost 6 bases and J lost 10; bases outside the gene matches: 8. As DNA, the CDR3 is TGCGCCAGCAAAACTGGACAGGGGATATCACCCCTCCACTTT. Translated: CASKTGQGISPLHF.

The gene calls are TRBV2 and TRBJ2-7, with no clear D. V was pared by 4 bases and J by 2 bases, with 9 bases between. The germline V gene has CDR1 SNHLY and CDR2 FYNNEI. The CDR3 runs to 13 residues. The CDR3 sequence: CASSVAGTYEQYF. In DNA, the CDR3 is TGTGCCAGCAGTGTCGCCGGAACCTACGAGCAGTACTTC.

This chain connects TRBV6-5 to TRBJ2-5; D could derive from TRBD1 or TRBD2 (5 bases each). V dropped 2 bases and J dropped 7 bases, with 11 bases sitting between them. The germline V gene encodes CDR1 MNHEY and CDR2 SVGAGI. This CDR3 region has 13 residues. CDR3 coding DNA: TGTGCCAGCAGTTACCGGGGCGACGGGACCCAGTACTTC. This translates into CASSYRGDGTQYF.

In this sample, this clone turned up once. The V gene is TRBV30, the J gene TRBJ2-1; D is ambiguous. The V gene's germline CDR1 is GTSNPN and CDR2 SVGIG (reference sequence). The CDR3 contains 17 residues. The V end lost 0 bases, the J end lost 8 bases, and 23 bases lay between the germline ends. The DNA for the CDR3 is TGTGCCTGGAGTGTGGGTAGTAAGGTTTTTAGTCCCCATGAGCAGTTCTTC. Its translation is CAWSVGSKVFSPHEQFF.

The CDR3 sequence: CASSLGGGGATDTQYF. The DNA for the CDR3 is TGTGCCAGCAGCTTGGGTGGCGGGGGGGCCACAGATACGCAGTATTTT. The chain combines TRBV5-4 with TRBJ2-3, with 9 nucleotides matching TRBD2. The J segment lost 2 bases and the V segment lost 0 bases, leaving 4 bases of the junction unmatched. The CDR3 runs 16 residues. The germline V gene has CDR1 SGHNT and CDR2 YYREEE (reference sequence).

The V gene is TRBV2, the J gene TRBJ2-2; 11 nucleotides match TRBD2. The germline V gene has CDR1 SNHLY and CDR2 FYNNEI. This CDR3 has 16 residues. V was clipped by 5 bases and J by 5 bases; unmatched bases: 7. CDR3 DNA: TGTGCCAGCAGTAAAACTAGCGGGGGAGGGACCGGGGAGCTGTTTTTT. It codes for CASSKTSGGGTGELFF.

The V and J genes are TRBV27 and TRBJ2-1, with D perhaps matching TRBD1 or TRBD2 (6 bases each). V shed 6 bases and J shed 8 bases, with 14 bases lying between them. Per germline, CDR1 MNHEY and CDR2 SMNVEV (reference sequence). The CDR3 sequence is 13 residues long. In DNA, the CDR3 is TGTGCCAGCAGCCTAGTGGGGGGCGATGAGCAGTTCTTC. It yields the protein CASSLVGGDEQFF.

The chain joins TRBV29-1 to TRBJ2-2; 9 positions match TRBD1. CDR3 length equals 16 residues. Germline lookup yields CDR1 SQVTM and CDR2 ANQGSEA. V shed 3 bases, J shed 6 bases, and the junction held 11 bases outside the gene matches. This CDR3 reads CSVDISDRGLSGELFF. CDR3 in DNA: TGCAGCGTTGATATATCGGACAGGGGCCTCTCCGGGGAGCTGTTTTTT.

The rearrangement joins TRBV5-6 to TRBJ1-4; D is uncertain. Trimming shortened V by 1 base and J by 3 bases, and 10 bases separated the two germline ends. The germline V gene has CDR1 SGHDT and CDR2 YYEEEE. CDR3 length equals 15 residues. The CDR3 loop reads CASSLFDAANEKLFF. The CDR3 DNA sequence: TGTGCCAGCAGCTTGTTTGACGCGGCTAATGAAAAACTGTTTTTT.

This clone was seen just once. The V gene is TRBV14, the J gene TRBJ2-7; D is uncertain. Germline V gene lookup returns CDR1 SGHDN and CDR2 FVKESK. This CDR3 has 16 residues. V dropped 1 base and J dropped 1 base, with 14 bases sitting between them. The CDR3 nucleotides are TGTGCCAGCAGCCAAGGGGCATGGAACCGATCCTACGAGCAGTACTTC. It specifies CASSQGAWNRSYEQYF.

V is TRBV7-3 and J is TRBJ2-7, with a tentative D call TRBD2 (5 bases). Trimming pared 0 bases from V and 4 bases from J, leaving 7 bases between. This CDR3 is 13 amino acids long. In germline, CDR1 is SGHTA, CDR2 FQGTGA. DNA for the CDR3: TGTGCCAGCAGCTTAACCTGGGAGTACGAGCAGTACTTC. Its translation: CASSLTWEYEQYF.

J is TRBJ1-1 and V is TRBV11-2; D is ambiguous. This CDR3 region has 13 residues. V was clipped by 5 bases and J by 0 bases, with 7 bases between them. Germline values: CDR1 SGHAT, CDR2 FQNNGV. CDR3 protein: CASSPRLNTEAFF. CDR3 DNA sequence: TGTGCCAGCAGCCCCCGATTGAACACTGAAGCTTTCTTT.

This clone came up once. CDR3 residues: CASSEIGGEQYF. CDR3 DNA sequence: TGTGCCAGCAGTGAAATCGGGGGGGAGCAGTACTTC. The chain is built from TRBV6-1 and TRBJ2-7, with 7 bases fitting TRBD2. V lost 2 bases to trimming and J lost 7 bases; unmatched junction nucleotides: 2. The germline gives CDR1 MNHNS, CDR2 SASEGT. The CDR3 contains 12 residues.

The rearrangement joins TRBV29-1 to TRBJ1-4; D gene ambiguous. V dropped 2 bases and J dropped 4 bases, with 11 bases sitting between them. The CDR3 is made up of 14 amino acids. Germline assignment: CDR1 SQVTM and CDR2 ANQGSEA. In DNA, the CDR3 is TGCAGCGTTGAATTTGCGGGAGGTAATGAAAAACTGTTTTTT. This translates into CSVEFAGGNEKLFF.

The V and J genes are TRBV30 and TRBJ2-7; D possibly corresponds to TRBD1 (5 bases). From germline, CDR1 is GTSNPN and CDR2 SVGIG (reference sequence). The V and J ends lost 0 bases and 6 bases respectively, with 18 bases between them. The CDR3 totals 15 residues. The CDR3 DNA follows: TGTGCCTGGAGTGTATTAGGCAGGGCAGGCGTCGAGCAGTACTTC. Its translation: CAWSVLGRAGVEQYF.

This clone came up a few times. CDR3: CASSPYDRESGYTF. CDR3 nucleotide sequence: TGTGCCAGCAGCCCCTATGACAGGGAGAGCGGCTACACCTTC. The gene calls are TRBV27 and TRBJ1-2, with 7 bases lining up with TRBD1. CDR1 is MNHEY, CDR2 SMNVEV, per germline (reference sequence). This CDR3 is 14 amino acids long. J gave up 8 bases and V 6 bases, and 12 bases lay outside the gene matches.

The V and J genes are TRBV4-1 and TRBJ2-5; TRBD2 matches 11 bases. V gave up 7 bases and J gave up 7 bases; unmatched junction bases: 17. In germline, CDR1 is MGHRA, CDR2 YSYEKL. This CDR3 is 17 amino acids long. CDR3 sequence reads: CASKKGVGSGGAGTQYF. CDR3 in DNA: TGCGCCAGCAAAAAAGGGGTCGGTAGCGGGGGGGCCGGGACCCAGTACTTC.